This paragraph covers one TCR beta chain sequence. Its antigen remains unknown. Amplification used 60 Vbeta primers and 13 Jbeta primers. TCRdb keeps only in-frame clones here, not all; method: immunoSEQ multiplex PCR. The repertoire holds around 67,000 clones, with approximately 80% as singletons. This sample is part of a study of cytomegalovirus exposure and HLA in healthy donors. Looking at the study overall: Within an early data release were roughly 83 million unique TCRs drawn from HLA-typed donors. The study's findings and limits: Most of the TCR beta V segments (in an earlier analysis) were productive either about 87% or about 30% of the time. Per published reports, the classifier diagnosed cytomegalovirus status with high specificity and sensitivity. TCR beta chains numbering 164 were designated cytomegalovirus-associated.

V lost 2 bases, J lost 5 bases, and 3 bases lay in between. The CDR3 contains 11 residues. The germline V gene has CDR1 MDHEN and CDR2 SYDVKM. The chain employs TRBV28 and TRBJ1-1; no clear D. The sequenced sample consisted of PBMCs. The sequence derives from a young man in good health and CMV-seropositive. The CDR3 reads CASSLPTEAFF. As DNA, the CDR3 is TGTGCCAGCAGTTTACCAACTGAAGCTTTCTTT.